Below, 30 T cell receptor beta chains from the same sample are listed, as sequenced in a study of CD8+ T cells in alopecia areata. Following extraction, RNA underwent reverse transcription to cDNA, which served as the sequencing template. TCRdb keeps only in-frame clones here, not all; method: immunoSEQ multiplex PCR. Found here are about 200,000 clones, around 66% of them singletons; the top ten hold 3.5% to 5%. Specified treatment: oral pan-JAK inhibitor, 5-10 mg twice daily. The sequencing here drew on CD4+ T cells sorted from blood, taken at week 4, from a patient treated with tofacitinib. The receptors were gathered from a human donor with alopecia areata.

The CDR3 region has the DNA TGCGCCAGCAGCCAAGATCGGGCAGCCAGCACAGATACGCAGTATTTT. Protein product: CASSQDRAASTDTQYF. The chain has TRBV4-1 and TRBJ2-3; D uncertain. V lost 0 bases and J lost 0, with 10 bases in between. Germline CDR1 MGHRA, CDR2 YSYEKL. The CDR3 is made up of 16 amino acids.

V and J are TRBV7-9 and TRBJ1-4; maybe TRBD1 (5 bases). Trimming pared 4 bases from V and 0 bases from J, leaving 15 bases between. The CDR3 contains 17 residues. From germline, CDR1 is SEHNR and CDR2 FQNEAQ (reference sequence). DNA for the CDR3: TGTGCCAGCAGCTCAGGGACGGCTACTTCAACTAATGAAAAACTGTTTTTT. Translating it yields CASSSGTATSTNEKLFF.

This clone was detected only a few times. The chain combines TRBV15 with TRBJ1-4; possible D gene TRBD1, 6 bases. The CDR3 spans 15 residues. Trimming stripped 0 bases from V and 8 bases from J, with 13 bases between. The germline V gene encodes CDR1 LNHNV and CDR2 YYDKDF (reference sequence). CDR3: CATSRDGGLGEKLFF. CDR3 bases: TGTGCCACCAGCAGAGATGGGGGGCTGGGGGAAAAACTGTTTTTT. Full variable domain (remainder filled in from reference TRBV15 and TRBJ1-4): DAMVIQNPRYQVTQFGKPVTLSCSQTLNHNVMYWYQQKSSQAPKLLFHYYDKDFNNEADTPDNFQSRRPNTSFCFLDIRSPGLGDTAMYLCATSRDGGLGEKLFFGSGTQLSVL.

The CDR3 bases are TGCAGCGCTGTAAAAGGGGAGGGGGGAACTGAAGCTTTCTTT. Its translation is CSAVKGEGGTEAFF. The chain carries TRBV29-1 and TRBJ1-1, with D tentatively TRBD1 (6 bases). Per the germline V gene, CDR1 is SQVTM and CDR2 is ANQGSEA. V was trimmed by 7 bases and J by 5 bases, leaving 20 bases between them. The CDR3 runs 14 residues. Supplemented by reference TRBV29-1 and TRBJ1-1, the full variable domain reads SAVISQKPSRDICQRGTSLTIQCQVDSQVTMMFWYRQQPGQSLTLIATANQGSEATYESGFVIDKFPISRPNLTFSTLTVSNMSPEDSSIYLCSAVKGEGGTEAFFGQGTRLTVV.

For this clone: The same CDR3 can be traced to other DNA sequences in this sample. This chain links TRBV2 with TRBJ2-3; no firm D call. Germline-derived CDR1 and CDR2 are SNHLY and FYNNEI. V was clipped by 4 bases and J by 1 base, with 6 bases between them. This CDR3 has 13 residues. The CDR3 region has the DNA TGTGCCAGCAGTGTGGAAGGCACAGATACGCAGTATTTT. It yields the protein CASSVEGTDTQYF.

The J gene is TRBJ2-5, the V gene TRBV10-3, with TRBD2 matching over 10 bases. V lost 11 bases to trimming and J lost 3 bases; unmatched junction nucleotides: 3. The CDR3 has 12 residues. Germline loops: CDR1 ENHRY, CDR2 SYGVKD. Here the CDR3 reads CAVGTSEETQYF. CDR3 DNA: TGTGCCGTCGGGACTAGCGAAGAGACCCAGTACTTC.

The chain links TRBV5-4 to TRBJ2-7; weak D call: TRBD2 (7 bases). The CDR3 has 15 residues. With 2 bases removed from V and 3 bases from J, the gap between germline ends came to 15 bases. CDR1 and CDR2 from the germline V gene are SGHNT and YYREEE (reference sequence). In DNA form, the CDR3 reads TGTGCCAGCAGCTTAGGGGCGGGGGCCGGCTACGAGCAGTACTTC. It yields the protein CASSLGAGAGYEQYF.

The chain couples TRBV29-1 to TRBJ1-5; D is uncertain. The V end lost 7 bases, the J end lost 5 bases, and 15 bases lay between the germline ends. Per the germline V gene, CDR1 is SQVTM and CDR2 is ANQGSEA. CDR3 size: 13 residues. The CDR3: CSASRGGDQPQHF. For the CDR3, the DNA is TGCAGCGCTTCGCGGGGAGGCGATCAGCCCCAGCATTTT.

The CDR3 region is CASSLVAGGNEQYF. The DNA for the CDR3 is TGTGCCAGCAGCTTAGTCGCAGGGGGCAACGAGCAGTACTTC. This sequence joins TRBV7-2 and TRBJ2-7; 8 nucleotides match TRBD1. Looked up from germline, CDR1 is SGHTA and CDR2 is FQGNSA. J lost 5 bases, V lost 1 base, and 4 bases had no gene match. The CDR3 covers 14 residues.

There are a few counts of this clone. CDR3 region: CASSEGNANYGYTF. As DNA, the CDR3 is TGTGCCAGCAGTGAAGGAAACGCCAACTATGGCTACACCTTC. V usage is TRBV25-1 and J usage is TRBJ1-2; D unresolved. Trimming removed 2 bases at V and 2 bases at J, with 9 bases between. CDR1 is MGHDK and CDR2 is SYGVNS in the germline V gene. CDR3 size: 14 residues.

This clone was counted only a few times. The chain couples TRBV25-1 to TRBJ2-5, with D possibly being TRBD1 or TRBD2 (6 bases each). This CDR3 has 15 amino acids. The V gene's germline CDR1 is MGHDK and CDR2 SYGVNS. The V gene lost 1 base and the J gene lost 5 bases, with 14 bases spanning the gap. The CDR3 sequence is CASSEWMGGDETQYF. Here the CDR3 DNA reads TGTGCCAGCAGTGAATGGATGGGGGGCGATGAGACCCAGTACTTC.

The CDR3: CASSQAPGLAGGPETQYF. The CDR3, as DNA: TGTGCCAGCAGCCAAGCCCCGGGACTAGCGGGGGGGCCGGAGACCCAGTACTTC. The rearrangement links TRBV7-2 to TRBJ2-5; 16 bases align to TRBD2. Trimming removed 5 bases from V and 5 bases from J; junction bases left unmatched: 11. Germline V gene data show CDR1 as SGHTA and CDR2 as FQGNSA. This CDR3 is 18 amino acids long. Drawing the rest from reference TRBV7-2 and TRBJ2-5, the complete variable domain is GAGVSQSPSNKVTEKGKDVELRCDPISGHTALYWYRQSLGQGLEFLIYFQGNSAPDKSGLPSDRFSAERTGGSVSTLTIQRTQQEDSAVYLCASSQAPGLAGGPETQYFGPGTRLLVL.

This chain joins TRBV7-9 and TRBJ2-3; possibly TRBD2 for D (5 bases). CDR3 size: 15 residues. Looked up from germline, CDR1 is SEHNR and CDR2 is FQNEAQ (reference sequence). V was shortened by 5 bases and J by 4 bases, with 16 bases between the two germline ends. CDR3 residues: CASSTGRGQADTQYF. CDR3 DNA sequence: TGTGCCAGCAGCACCGGTCGAGGGCAGGCAGATACGCAGTATTTT.

The chain carries TRBV5-1 and TRBJ2-5; 7 bases are shared with TRBD2. The trim removed 1 base at V and 2 bases at J, leaving 5 bases unmatched. Germline V gene data show CDR1 as SGHRS and CDR2 as YFSETQ. This CDR3 spans 15 amino acids. CDR3 sequence reads: CASSLRGVVQETQYF. In nucleotides, the CDR3 is TGCGCCAGCAGCTTGCGGGGGGTTGTACAAGAGACCCAGTACTTC. Based on the CDR3 plus reference TRBV5-1 and TRBJ2-5, the full variable domain is KAGVTQTPRYLIKTRGQQVTLSCSPISGHRSVSWYQQTPGQGLQFLFEYFSETQRNKGNFPGRFSGRQFSNSRSEMNVSTLELGDSALYLCASSLRGVVQETQYFGPGTRLLVL.

A few counts support this clone. This rearrangement joins TRBV5-1 to TRBJ2-1; unclear D gene. Germline V gene lookup returns CDR1 SGHRS and CDR2 YFSETQ. Trimming pared 0 bases from V and 3 bases from J, leaving 4 bases between. The CDR3 covers 13 residues. CDR3 protein: CASSLELYNEQFF. CDR3 in DNA: TGCGCCAGCAGCTTGGAGCTCTACAATGAGCAGTTCTTC.

This clone was detected once. The chain has TRBV9 and TRBJ2-4; TRBD1 is a possible D gene (6 bases). Per germline, CDR1 SGDLS and CDR2 YYNGEE. Trimming removed 4 bases at V and 15 bases at J, with 20 bases between. The CDR3 is made up of 13 amino acids. CDR3 protein: CASSSSRQEPLYF. The CDR3 DNA reads TGTGCCAGCAGCTCCAGTAGACAGGAGCCCCTGTACTTC.

V and J are TRBV29-1 and TRBJ2-7; perhaps TRBD1 as D (5 bases). The CDR3 totals 13 residues. V was shortened by 6 bases and J by 6 bases, with 18 bases between the two germline ends. Germline V gives CDR1 SQVTM, CDR2 ANQGSEA. The CDR3 reads CSVRSGATSEQYF. CDR3 bases: TGCAGCGTCCGAAGTGGGGCTACCTCCGAGCAGTACTTC.

This clone has just a few counts. This sequence joins TRBV2 and TRBJ1-6, with D uncertain. This CDR3 comprises 13 residues. Between the trimmed V and J ends, which lost 6 bases and 4 bases, there was a span of 7 bases. Germline-derived CDR1 and CDR2 are SNHLY and FYNNEI. CDR3 region: CASRISYNSPLHF. The CDR3, as DNA: TGTGCCAGCAGAATATCTTATAATTCACCCCTCCACTTT.

This rearrangement joins TRBV2 to TRBJ1-1; no firm D call. Trimming pared 6 bases from V and 3 bases from J, leaving 11 bases between. CDR1 and CDR2 from the germline V gene are SNHLY and FYNNEI. This CDR3 is built from 13 residues. The CDR3 reads CASSGRGDTEAFF. The CDR3 coding sequence is TGTGCCAGCAGCGGTAGAGGTGACACTGAAGCTTTCTTT.

The rearrangement joins TRBV2 to TRBJ2-1; 9 bases line up with TRBD2. Germline trimming cut 7 bases from V and 4 bases from J; bases unmatched to any gene: 11. The germline gives CDR1 SNHLY, CDR2 FYNNEI. This CDR3 has 16 residues. CDR3 DNA sequence: TGTGCCAGCATTCGTACAGCGGGGGGCCCGTACAATGAGCAGTTCTTC. Protein sequence: CASIRTAGGPYNEQFF. Combining the CDR3 with reference TRBV2 and TRBJ2-1 gives the whole variable domain EPEVTQTPSHQVTQMGQEVILRCVPISNHLYFYWYRQILGQKVEFLVSFYNNEISEKSEIFDDQFSVERPDGSNFTLKIRSTKLEDSAMYFCASIRTAGGPYNEQFFGPGTRLTVL.

This clone has a handful of counts. CDR3 DNA: TGTGCCAGCGTCCCTTGGGACAGAGGTTCACCCCTCCACTTT. This codes for CASVPWDRGSPLHF. The chain has TRBV7-9 and TRBJ1-6; 7 bases fit TRBD1. The CDR3 totals 14 residues. Trimming took 8 bases from V and 9 from J; bases not matched to a gene: 10. Germline V gene data show CDR1 as SEHNR and CDR2 as FQNEAQ (reference sequence). Variable domain in full (rest from reference TRBV7-9 and TRBJ1-6): DTGVSQNPRHKITKRGQNVTFRCDPISEHNRLYWYRQTLGQGPEFLTYFQNEAQLEKSRLLSDRFSAERPKGSFSTLEIQRTEQGDSAMYLCASVPWDRGSPLHFGNGTRLTVT.

The gene calls are TRBV2 and TRBJ1-1; a possible D gene is TRBD1 (5 bases). Germline-derived CDR1 and CDR2 are SNHLY and FYNNEI. V lost 11 bases and J 3 bases, leaving 19 bases between the germline ends. The CDR3 consists of 14 residues. In DNA form, the CDR3 reads TGTGCCGGGGGTCCCGCTCAGGAGGACACTGAAGCTTTCTTT. Translation gives CAGGPAQEDTEAFF.

The V call is TRBV15, the J call TRBJ2-5; 8 nucleotides agree with TRBD1. Germline lookup yields CDR1 LNHNV and CDR2 YYDKDF (reference sequence). The CDR3 has 14 residues. V lost 5 bases, J lost 4 bases, and 6 bases stayed unmatched. The CDR3 DNA follows: TGTGCCACCAGCGAGCAGGGGGCAGGAGAGACCCAGTACTTC. Its protein is CATSEQGAGETQYF.

As for this clone: Because the CDR3's place on the DNA is in doubt, the DNA is left out and the CDR3 is given as listed by TCRdb. This rearrangement joins TRBV6-5 to TRBJ1-5. The CDR3 extends over 13 residues, inclusive of both ends. CDR1 and CDR2 from the germline V gene are MNHEY and SVGAGI. The CDR3 sequence: CASSYSSGQPQHF.

This clone was counted a few times. The genes are TRBV30 and TRBJ2-1, with TRBD1 matching over 7 bases. The CDR3 runs 16 residues. V shed 3 bases and J 7 bases; nucleotides not matched to a gene: 15. In germline, CDR1 is GTSNPN, CDR2 SVGIG (reference sequence). In nucleotides, the CDR3 is TGTGCCTGGAGGGCCACTTGGGGGACAGTGACTAATGAGCAGTTCTTC. Translating gives CAWRATWGTVTNEQFF.

The genes are TRBV6-5 and TRBJ1-4; no clear D. The ends were cut back, 6 bases at V and 5 bases at J, with 10 bases in the middle. The V gene's germline CDR1 is MNHEY and CDR2 SVGAGI. CDR3 length: 13 residues. The CDR3 DNA reads TGTGCCAGCAGATCGGGCTCGAATGAAAAACTGTTTTTT. Protein sequence: CASRSGSNEKLFF.

The gene calls are TRBV30 and TRBJ2-5; unclear D gene. Trimming took 3 bases from V and 4 from J, leaving 6 bases between them. Germline V gene sequence: CDR1 GTSNPN, CDR2 SVGIG (reference sequence). The CDR3 loop spans 11 amino acids. CDR3 bases: TGTGCCTGGAGGGGCCGAGAGACCCAGTACTTC. Translating it yields CAWRGRETQYF. Full variable domain (remainder filled in from reference TRBV30 and TRBJ2-5): SQTIHQWPATLVQPVGSPLSLECTVEGTSNPNLYWYRQAAGRGLQLLFYSVGIGQISSEVPQNLSASRPQDRQFILSSKKLLLSDSGFYLCAWRGRETQYFGPGTRLLVL.

The chain carries TRBV4-2 and TRBJ2-5; D not resolved. Germline CDR1 and CDR2: LGHNA and YNFKEQ. V was cut by 0 bases and J by 4 bases, with 3 bases left in between. There are 12 residues in the CDR3. In nucleotides, the CDR3 is TGTGCCAGCAGCCAAGAAGGAGAGACCCAGTACTTC. Protein: CASSQEGETQYF.

V and J are TRBV6-5 and TRBJ2-5; 8 bases fit TRBD2. CDR1 and CDR2 from the germline V gene are MNHEY and SVGAGI. V gave up 2 bases and J gave up 2 bases; unmatched junction bases: 4. This CDR3 has 15 residues. CDR3 region: CASSYGGGSQETQYF. CDR3 nucleotides: TGTGCCAGCAGTTACGGCGGGGGGTCGCAAGAGACCCAGTACTTC.

The chain employs TRBV5-1 and TRBJ2-5; D gene uncertain. Trimming pared 0 bases from V and 11 bases from J, leaving 8 bases between. The CDR3 extends over 11 amino acids. CDR1 is SGHRS, CDR2 YFSETQ, per germline. The DNA of the CDR3 is TGCGCCAGCAGCTTGGCGGACCAGCAGTACTTC. The encoded protein is CASSLADQQYF.